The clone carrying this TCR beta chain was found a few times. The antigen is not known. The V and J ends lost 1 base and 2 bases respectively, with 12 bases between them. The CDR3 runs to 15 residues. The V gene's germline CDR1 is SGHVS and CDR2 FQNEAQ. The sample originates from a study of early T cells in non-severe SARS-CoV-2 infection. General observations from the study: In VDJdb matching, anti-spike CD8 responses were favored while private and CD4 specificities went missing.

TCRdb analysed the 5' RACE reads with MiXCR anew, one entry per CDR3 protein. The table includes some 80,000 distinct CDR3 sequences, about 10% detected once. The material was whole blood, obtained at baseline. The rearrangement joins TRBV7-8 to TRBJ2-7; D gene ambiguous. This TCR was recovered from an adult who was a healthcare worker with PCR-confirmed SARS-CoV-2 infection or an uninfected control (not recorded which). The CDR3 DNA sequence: TGTGCCAGCAGCTTAGGACTCCCACTTCCCTACGAGCAGTACTTC. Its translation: CASSLGLPLPYEQYF.